In this sample, the clone carrying this TCR beta chain is medium-sized. Germline values: CDR1 WSHSY, CDR2 SAAADI. The ends were cut back, 4 bases at V and 9 bases at J, with 9 bases in the middle. This CDR3 region has 12 residues. TCRdb analysed the PCR reads with MiXCR anew, one entry per CDR3 protein. Of 7,500 to 10,000 distinct CDR3 sequences in the sample, 46% were seen once. These data are taken from a study of CD4 and CD8 cells across lung adenocarcinoma regions. Donors had localized lung adenocarcinoma, a non-small cell lung cancer. The TCR was taken from a female donor with lung adenocarcinoma. The CD4 and CD8 labels of this study may be unreliable. The sequenced sample consisted of CD4+ T cells from the margin of a lung tumor. The chain employs TRBV10-2 and TRBJ2-2; D unresolved. The CDR3 protein is CASSGPLRELFF. For the CDR3, the DNA is TGCGCCAGCAGTGGACCTCTCCGGGAGCTGTTTTTT.